The clone carrying this T cell receptor (beta chain) was recorded many times. This specimen belongs to a study of Graves' ophthalmopathy and Graves' hyperthyroidism. The overall study: Ahead of any treatment, peripheral blood was obtained at the initial diagnosis.

Transcripts of RNA were the source for amplifying TCR beta CDR3 regions. RT-PCR in the first round used HTBI primers; a second-round multiplex PCR followed. Each CDR3 protein gets one entry after TCRdb re-called the multiplex PCR reads with MiXCR. This table has about 16,000 distinct CDR3 sequences, more than 45% appearing once. Other autoimmune diseases, uncontrolled infections, pregnancy or lactation ruled patients out of participation. The germline V gene has CDR1 DFQATT and CDR2 SNEGSKA (reference sequence). Trimming cost V 2 bases and J 4 bases; bases outside gene matches: 3. The CDR3 sequence is 15 residues long.

J is TRBJ2-5 and V is TRBV20-1; TRBD2 matches 14 bases. What was sequenced was peripheral blood. This TCR derives from a woman in her thirties or forties with stable Graves' hyperthyroidism. The CDR3 sequence is CSARPGTSGRETQYF. Here the CDR3 DNA reads TGCAGTGCTAGACCCGGGACTAGCGGGAGAGAGACCCAGTACTTC.